A selection of T cell receptor beta chains follows, all from one sample in a study of blood T cell repertoires in COVID-19. Generated by immunoSEQ multiplex PCR, the TCRdb table keeps only in-frame clones and is missing some. The profile shows approximately 110,000 clones, about 88% of them singletons. The specimen sequenced was peripheral blood. The receptors stem from a middle-aged man with acute or convalescent COVID-19. Each CDR3 is given with its conserved first and last residue. D genes are given only for firm matches. Only some rows state a clone size, as once, few, many or a class for expanded clones.

V gene	D gene	J gene	clone size	CDR3 protein	CDR3 DNA
TRBV7-2	-	TRBJ2-5	-	CASARTTQETQYF	TGTGCCAGCGCCCGGACTACACAAGAGACCCAGTACTTC
TRBV7-3	-	TRBJ1-6	-	CASSPGGTSPLHF	TGTGCCAGCAGCCCCGGGGGTACTTCACCCCTCCACTTT
TRBV6-5	-	TRBJ2-3	-	CASSPPSRGTQYF	TGTGCCAGCAGTCCCCCCTCCCGGGGTACGCAGTATTTT
TRBV4-3	TRBD2	TRBJ2-3	few	CASSQDIAGGPTDTQYF	TGCGCCAGCAGCCAAGATATAGCGGGGGGGCCAACAGATACGCAGTATTTT
TRBV5-5	-	TRBJ2-7	-	CASSKTGTGLYEQYF	TGTGCCAGCAGCAAAACCGGGACGGGACTTTACGAGCAGTACTTC
TRBV6-6	TRBD1	TRBJ1-5	-	CASSRGQNNQPQHF	TGTGCCAGCAGTCGGGGACAGAATAATCAGCCCCAGCATTTT
TRBV9	TRBD2	TRBJ2-7	-	CASSGTSGRDEQYF	TGTGCCAGCAGCGGGACTAGCGGGAGGGACGAGCAGTACTTC
TRBV10-3	TRBD2	TRBJ2-5	-	CAISEPHSTSVETQYF	TGTGCCATCAGTGAGCCCCATTCGACTAGCGTGGAGACCCAGTACTTC
TRBV4-1	TRBD2	TRBJ2-1	-	CASSVTGGNEQFF	TGCGCCAGCAGCGTCACGGGGGGGAATGAGCAGTTCTTC
TRBV11-1	TRBD2	TRBJ2-1	-	CASSTRTSGGKEQFF	TGTGCCAGCAGCACCCGAACCAGCGGGGGTAAGGAGCAGTTCTTC
TRBV5-6	-	TRBJ2-7	-	CASSLRVSGSYEQYF	TGTGCCAGCAGCTTGCGGGTGTCAGGGTCCTACGAGCAGTACTTC